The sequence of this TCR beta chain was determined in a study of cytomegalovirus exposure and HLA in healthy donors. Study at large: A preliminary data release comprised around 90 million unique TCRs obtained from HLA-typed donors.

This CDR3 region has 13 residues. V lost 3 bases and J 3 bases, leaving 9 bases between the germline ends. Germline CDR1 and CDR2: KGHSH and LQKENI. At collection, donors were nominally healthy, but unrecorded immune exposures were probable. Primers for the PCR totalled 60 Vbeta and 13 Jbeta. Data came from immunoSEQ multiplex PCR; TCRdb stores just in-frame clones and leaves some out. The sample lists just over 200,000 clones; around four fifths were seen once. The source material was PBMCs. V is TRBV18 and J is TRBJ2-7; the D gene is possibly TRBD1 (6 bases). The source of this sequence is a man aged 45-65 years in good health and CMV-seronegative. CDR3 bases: TGTGCCAGCTCACCGGGCAGGGGCTACGAGCAGTACTTC. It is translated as CASSPGRGYEQYF.